A selection of T cell receptor beta chains follows, all from one sample in a study of T cells in Graves' hyperthyroidism and ophthalmopathy. TCRdb passed the multiplex PCR reads through MiXCR, listing each CDR3 protein once. The table has about 410,000 distinct CDR3 sequences, approximately 15% seen once; the top ten hold 13%. Sequencing used blood. The receptors were gathered from a young man with Graves' ophthalmopathy. Both conserved end residues are part of each CDR3. D genes are given only for firm matches. Only part of the rows carry a size: once, few, many, or a class if the clone is expanded.

>-|TRBV5-1|-|TRBJ1-2
CASSDSGRFSGYTF
TGTGCCAGCAGCGATTCCGGACGTTTTTCTGGCTACACCTTC
>-|TRBV5-1|TRBD2|TRBJ2-1
CASSPWVAGGNEQFF
TGCGCCAGCAGCCCCTGGGTAGCGGGGGGCAATGAGCAGTTCTTC
>-|TRBV10-3|-|TRBJ1-1
CAISDLDLNTEALF
TGTGCCATCAGTGATCTTGACCTGAACACTGAAGCTCTCTTT
>many|TRBV6-2/TRBV6-3|-|TRBJ2-7
CASSKGRLRREQYF
TGTGCCAGCAGTAAGGGGAGGCTCCGTCGCGAGCAGTACTTC
>many|TRBV3-1|-|TRBJ2-5
CASSQGTVQTQYF
TGTGCCAGCAGCCAAGGGACGGTTCAGACCCAGTACTTC
>-|TRBV12-3/TRBV12-4|TRBD1|TRBJ2-7
CASSPGTVGGHEQYF
TGTGCCAGCAGCCCCGGGACAGTTGGAGGCCACGAGCAGTACTTC
>many|TRBV30|-|TRBJ2-2
CAWNRGHTGELFF
TGTGCCTGGAATAGGGGCCACACCGGGGAGCTGTTTTTT
>many|TRBV11-2|-|TRBJ2-7
CASSLVRQGRHEQYF
TGTGCCAGCAGCTTAGTAAGGCAGGGAAGACACGAGCAGTACTTC
>-|TRBV6-5|-|TRBJ1-5
CASSYNGGRQPQRF
TGTGCCAGCAGTTACAACGGGGGCAGGCAGCCCCAGCGTTTT
>-|TRBV27|TRBD1|TRBJ1-5
CASSSGTGVYQPQHF
TGTGCCAGCAGTTCCGGGACAGGGGTCTATCAGCCCCAGCATTTT
>many|TRBV11-2|TRBD2|TRBJ2-3
CASSLEGAGGTDTQYF
TGTGCCAGCAGCTTAGAGGGAGCGGGAGGGACAGATACGCAGTATTTT
>-|TRBV6-1|-|TRBJ1-4
CASSLQGGPNEKLFF
TGTGCCAGCAGTTTACAGGGAGGGCCTAATGAAAAACTGTTTTTT
>many|TRBV7-2|-|TRBJ1-1
CASSLSGYNTEAFF
TGTGCCAGCAGCTTATCCGGGTACAACACTGAAGCTTTCTTT
>many|TRBV11-3|-|TRBJ2-1
CASSPRSSSYNEQFF
TGTGCCAGCAGCCCCCGTTCGAGCTCCTACAATGAGCAGTTCTTC
>many|TRBV30|-|TRBJ2-5
CAWRGRETQYF
TGTGCCTGGAGGGGACGGGAGACCCAGTACTTC
>many|TRBV6-1|-|TRBJ2-5
CASRDDVTETQYF
TGTGCCAGCAGGGACGATGTCACGGAGACCCAGTACTTC
>many|TRBV3-1|-|TRBJ2-1
CASSPTWGWNEQFF
TGTGCCAGCAGCCCAACTTGGGGGTGGAATGAGCAGTTCTTC
>many|TRBV20-1|TRBD1|TRBJ2-5
CSARVPGQQETQYF
TGCAGTGCTAGAGTTCCGGGACAGCAAGAGACCCAGTACTTC
>many|TRBV7-9|TRBD1|TRBJ2-7
CASSLGNPGQGTYEQYF
TGTGCCAGCAGCTTAGGGAATCCGGGACAGGGGACCTACGAGCAGTACTTC
>many|TRBV4-2|-|TRBJ2-1
CASSQDGAGTYNEQFF
TGTGCCAGCAGCCAAGATGGTGCGGGGACCTACAATGAGCAGTTCTTC
>many|TRBV7-2|TRBD2|TRBJ2-2
CASSLVTSTGELFF
TGTGCCAGCAGCTTAGTGACTAGCACTGGGGAGCTGTTTTTT
>-|TRBV6-2/TRBV6-3|-|TRBJ1-1
CASTHGHVRGTEAFF
TGTGCCAGCACCCACGGGCATGTGAGGGGGACTGAAGCTTTCTTT
>few|TRBV13|-|TRBJ1-1
CVSSLGVSGEAFF
TGTGTCAGCAGCTTAGGAGTATCAGGTGAAGCTTTCTTT
>-|TRBV6-5|-|TRBJ2-1
CASSYSRGSYNEQFF
TGTGCCAGCAGTTACTCCCGGGGCTCCTACAATGAGCAGTTCTTC
>many|TRBV2|-|TRBJ2-1
CASSEQGKVIEQFF
TGTGCCAGCAGTGAACAGGGTAAAGTAATTGAGCAGTTCTTC
>many|TRBV13|TRBD2|TRBJ2-7
CASSFEREDYEQYF
TGTGCCAGCAGCTTTGAGCGGGAAGACTACGAGCAGTACTTC
>-|TRBV12-3/TRBV12-4|TRBD1|TRBJ2-3
CASSPAGTGPTDTQYF
TGTGCCAGCAGTCCGGCCGGGACAGGGCCGACAGATACGCAGTATTTT
>many|TRBV29-1|TRBD1|TRBJ1-1
CSGYPGQGEWNTEAFF
TGCAGCGGCTACCCGGGACAGGGAGAATGGAACACTGAAGCTTTCTTT
>few|TRBV27|-|TRBJ1-5
CASSFDSGPQHF
TGTGCCAGCAGTTTCGACTCAGGCCCCCAGCATTTT
>few|TRBV19|TRBD1|TRBJ1-2
CASSKGQEFLGYTF
TGTGCCAGTAGTAAGGGACAGGAGTTTCTCGGCTACACCTTC
>-|TRBV11-3|-|TRBJ2-1
CASSLGGGRPYNEQFF
TGTGCCAGCAGCTTAGGGGGGGGGCGACCTTACAATGAGCAGTTCTTC
>few|TRBV28|-|TRBJ1-4
CASSGRDTNEKLFF
TGTGCCAGCAGTGGCCGGGACACCAATGAAAAACTGTTTTTT
>few|TRBV15|-|TRBJ2-7
CATSRDWGPYEQYF
TGTGCCACCAGCAGAGATTGGGGCCCCTACGAGCAGTACTTC
>many|TRBV7-9|TRBD2|TRBJ2-3
CASSLAGGNTDTQYF
TGTGCCAGCAGCTTAGCGGGGGGGAACACAGATACGCAGTATTTT
>many|TRBV20-1|-|TRBJ2-3
CSAAPGPRTDTQYF
TGCAGTGCTGCTCCGGGACCTCGCACAGATACGCAGTATTTT
>many|TRBV3-1|-|TRBJ2-1
CASSQDRDFVNEQFF
TGTGCCAGCAGCCAAGACCGGGACTTCGTCAATGAGCAGTTCTTC
>many|TRBV15|-|TRBJ1-1
CATSRDWRIGQGGTEAFF
TGTGCCACCAGCAGAGATTGGAGGATAGGGCAGGGAGGTACTGAAGCTTTCTTT
>-|TRBV5-1|TRBD2|TRBJ2-1
CASSVGGWPNEQFF
TGCGCCAGCAGCGTGGGGGGGTGGCCCAATGAGCAGTTCTTC
>many|TRBV11-3|TRBD2|TRBJ2-1
CASSLGLAAYNEQFF
TGTGCCAGCAGCTTAGGACTAGCGGCCTACAATGAGCAGTTCTTC
>many|TRBV20-1|TRBD2|TRBJ2-7
CSARLAGVHEQYF
TGCAGTGCTAGACTAGCGGGAGTGCACGAGCAGTACTTC
>many|TRBV7-3|-|TRBJ2-7
CASSFGAGAREQYF
TGTGCCAGCAGCTTCGGGGCAGGGGCCCGCGAGCAGTACTTC
>many|TRBV30|TRBD1|TRBJ2-7
CAGGTGSYEQYF
TGTGCCGGAGGGACAGGATCGTACGAGCAGTACTTC
>many|TRBV2|-|TRBJ2-3
CASSDEDTQYF
TGTGCCAGCAGTGACGAGGATACGCAGTATTTT
>-|TRBV29-1|-|TRBJ1-1
CSVGNQGAGENTEAFF
TGCAGCGTTGGAAACCAAGGGGCTGGGGAGAACACTGAAGCTTTCTTT
>-|TRBV6-1|-|TRBJ1-1
CASSTQGGATEAFF
TGTGCCAGCAGTACCCAGGGAGGAGCCACTGAAGCTTTCTTT
>few|TRBV7-9|-|TRBJ2-6
CASSLRESGANVLTF
TGTGCCAGCAGCCTCAGGGAATCTGGGGCCAACGTCCTGACTTTC
>many|TRBV7-8|TRBD2|TRBJ2-1
CASSSSGEGSREQFF
TGTGCCAGCAGCTCGAGCGGGGAGGGGTCGCGGGAGCAGTTCTTC
>-|TRBV4-1|TRBD2|TRBJ2-5
CASSRIQLAGASGETQYF
TGCGCCAGCAGCCGCATTCAACTAGCGGGGGCATCGGGGGAGACCCAGTACTTC
>many|TRBV27|-|TRBJ1-1
CASSNAGTNTEAFF
TGTGCCAGCAGTAATGCAGGGACGAACACTGAAGCTTTCTTT
>many|TRBV24-1|-|TRBJ2-5
CATGGETQYF
TGTGCCACCGGAGGGGAGACCCAGTACTTC
>many|TRBV3-1|TRBD1|TRBJ2-7
CASSQALGTGWSSYEQYF
TGTGCCAGCAGCCAAGCCCTTGGGACAGGATGGTCCTCCTACGAGCAGTACTTC
>many|TRBV5-1|-|TRBJ2-7
CASSLGTSSSYEQYF
TGCGCCAGCAGCCTTGGGACTTCTAGCTCCTACGAGCAGTACTTC
>many|TRBV24-1|TRBD2|TRBJ2-5
CATSDFRLAGEETQYF
TGTGCCACCAGTGATTTTCGTCTAGCGGGGGAAGAGACCCAGTACTTC
>once|TRBV25-1|-|TRBJ2-1
CASRVGTYNEQFF
TGTGCCAGCAGGGTCGGCACCTACAATGAGCAGTTCTTC
>-|TRBV7-9|-|TRBJ2-2
CASSPGTTGELFF
TGTGCCAGCAGCCCCGGGACTACCGGGGAGCTGTTTTTT
>many|TRBV6-6|TRBD1|TRBJ1-2
CASSYHGRGLGYTF
TGTGCCAGCAGTTACCACGGCAGGGGGCTTGGCTACACCTTC
>many|TRBV12-3/TRBV12-4|-|TRBJ1-2
CASGFRDGYTF
TGTGCCTCAGGGTTCAGGGATGGCTACACCTTC
>-|TRBV30|-|TRBJ2-5
CAGDLQETQYF
TGTGCCGGAGACCTGCAAGAGACCCAGTACTTC
>once|TRBV29-1|-|TRBJ1-1
CSVAGTSGAFF
TGCAGCGTGGCCGGGACAAGTGGAGCTTTCTTT